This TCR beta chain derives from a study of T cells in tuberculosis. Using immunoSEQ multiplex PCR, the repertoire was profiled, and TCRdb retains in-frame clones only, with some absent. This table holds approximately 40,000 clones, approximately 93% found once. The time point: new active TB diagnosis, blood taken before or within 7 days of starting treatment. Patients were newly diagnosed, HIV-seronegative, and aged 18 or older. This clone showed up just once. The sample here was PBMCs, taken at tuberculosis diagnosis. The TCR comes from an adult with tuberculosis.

Here the CDR3 reads CASTGYNEQFF. The DNA of the CDR3 is TGTGCCTCGACAGGGTACAATGAGCAGTTCTTC. J is TRBJ2-1 and V is TRBV2; TRBD1 agrees at 7 bases. This CDR3 is 11 amino acids long. With V trimmed by 11 bases and J by 4 bases, 2 bases remained unmatched. Germline-derived CDR1 and CDR2 are SNHLY and FYNNEI.